Listed below are T cell receptor beta chains from one sample, sequenced in a study of CD8 T cells in ankylosing spondylitis. TCRdb fed the 5' RACE reads into MiXCR, producing one record per CDR3 protein. The profile covers approximately 240,000 distinct CDR3 sequences, with about 10% appearing a single time and 2.5% to 3% taken by the ten largest. Sequencing input: blood, either unsorted or a sorted T cell fraction (not recorded which). All receptors come from a male donor with ankylosing spondylitis or in good health (not recorded which). Both conserved end residues are part of each CDR3. The D gene is left open where the match is weak. Clone size is stated in some rows and not others, as once, few, many or a class when expanded.

V gene: TRBV5-1
J gene: TRBJ2-1
D gene: TRBD2
clone size: many
CDR3 protein: CASSFTSGGSRSYNEQFF
CDR3 DNA: TGCGCCAGCAGCTTCACTAGCGGGGGTTCCCGCTCCTACAATGAGCAGTTCTTC

V gene: TRBV12-3/TRBV12-4
J gene: TRBJ2-7
D gene: NA
clone size: many
CDR3 protein: CASKGAPYEQYF
CDR3 DNA: TGTGCCAGCAAAGGGGCTCCCTACGAGCAGTACTTC

V gene: TRBV20-1
J gene: TRBJ2-1
D gene: TRBD2
clone size: NA
CDR3 protein: CSARDYTTGGNNEQFF
CDR3 DNA: TGCAGTGCTAGAGATTATACGACGGGGGGGAACAATGAGCAGTTCTTC

V gene: TRBV30
J gene: TRBJ2-7
D gene: NA
clone size: NA
CDR3 protein: CAWSGVDYEQYF
CDR3 DNA: TGTGCCTGGAGTGGAGTCGACTACGAGCAGTACTTC

V gene: TRBV6-1
J gene: TRBJ2-7
D gene: TRBD1
clone size: NA
CDR3 protein: CASRENPGQGGYEQYF
CDR3 DNA: TGTGCCAGCAGAGAAAATCCAGGACAGGGAGGTTACGAGCAGTACTTC

V gene: TRBV5-1
J gene: TRBJ2-3
D gene: TRBD1
clone size: many
CDR3 protein: CASALAGGRTDTQYF
CDR3 DNA: TGCGCCAGCGCATTGGCAGGGGGTCGCACAGATACGCAGTATTTT

V gene: TRBV12-3/TRBV12-4
J gene: TRBJ2-5
D gene: TRBD2
clone size: many
CDR3 protein: CASSFGLARYQETQYF
CDR3 DNA: TGTGCCAGCAGTTTCGGACTAGCGCGATACCAAGAGACCCAGTACTTC

V gene: TRBV30
J gene: TRBJ2-3
D gene: NA
clone size: few
CDR3 protein: CAWSVYTDPAQYF
CDR3 DNA: TGTGCCTGGAGTGTCTACACGGACCCTGCGCAGTATTTT

V gene: TRBV29-1
J gene: TRBJ2-5
D gene: TRBD1
clone size: many
CDR3 protein: CSVGTGLSETQYF
CDR3 DNA: TGCAGCGTGGGGACAGGGCTTTCAGAGACCCAGTACTTC

V gene: TRBV27
J gene: TRBJ1-5
D gene: NA
clone size: NA
CDR3 protein: CVSSLSTEGQPQHF
CDR3 DNA: TGTGTCAGCAGTTTATCTACAGAGGGTCAGCCCCAGCATTTT

V gene: TRBV7-2
J gene: TRBJ2-1
D gene: TRBD2
clone size: many
CDR3 protein: CASSLGGGDNEQFF
CDR3 DNA: TGTGCCAGCAGTCTCGGGGGAGGGGACAATGAGCAGTTCTTC

V gene: TRBV6-1
J gene: TRBJ2-3
D gene: NA
clone size: many
CDR3 protein: CASSLARNTDTQYF
CDR3 DNA: TGTGCCAGCAGCCTCGCGCGAAACACAGATACGCAGTATTTT

V gene: TRBV30
J gene: TRBJ2-4
D gene: NA
clone size: few
CDR3 protein: CAWSARGPKNIQYF
CDR3 DNA: TGTGCCTGGAGTGCCCGGGGTCCCAAAAACATTCAGTACTTC

V gene: TRBV30
J gene: TRBJ1-2
D gene: NA
clone size: few
CDR3 protein: CARARGPNYGYTF
CDR3 DNA: TGTGCCCGCGCCAGAGGGCCTAACTATGGCTACACCTTC

V gene: TRBV5-1
J gene: TRBJ2-2
D gene: NA
clone size: NA
CDR3 protein: CASSLGLGVTGELFF
CDR3 DNA: TGCGCCAGCAGCTTGGGACTGGGGGTCACCGGGGAGCTGTTTTTT

V gene: TRBV18
J gene: TRBJ1-1
D gene: NA
clone size: NA
CDR3 protein: CASSPGRGKSEAFF
CDR3 DNA: TGTGCCAGCTCACCGGGCCGAGGAAAGAGCGAAGCTTTCTTT

V gene: TRBV5-1
J gene: TRBJ1-1
D gene: NA
clone size: many
CDR3 protein: CASSLGGEGPFEAFF
CDR3 DNA: TGCGCCAGCAGCTTGGGGGGAGAAGGCCCATTTGAAGCTTTCTTT

V gene: TRBV20-1
J gene: TRBJ2-5
D gene: NA
clone size: many
CDR3 protein: CSAHFSGTQYF
CDR3 DNA: TGCAGTGCCCACTTCTCAGGGACCCAGTACTTC

V gene: TRBV12-3/TRBV12-4
J gene: TRBJ2-7
D gene: TRBD1
clone size: many
CDR3 protein: CASSSVTGGSSYEQYF
CDR3 DNA: TGTGCCAGCAGTTCCGTGACAGGGGGCAGCTCCTACGAGCAGTACTTC

V gene: TRBV27
J gene: TRBJ1-4
D gene: TRBD1
clone size: NA
CDR3 protein: CASSGAGTGEEKLFF
CDR3 DNA: TGTGCCAGCAGTGGGGCCGGGACAGGGGAGGAAAAACTGTTTTTT

V gene: TRBV15
J gene: TRBJ1-1
D gene: NA
clone size: many
CDR3 protein: CATSRDRDGNTEAFF
CDR3 DNA: TGTGCCACCAGCAGAGATCGGGACGGTAACACTGAAGCTTTCTTT

V gene: TRBV20-1
J gene: TRBJ2-3
D gene: TRBD2
clone size: many
CDR3 protein: CSALRTRATDTQYF
CDR3 DNA: TGCAGTGCTCTCCGGACTAGGGCAACAGATACGCAGTATTTT

V gene: TRBV20-1
J gene: TRBJ2-7
D gene: NA
clone size: many
CDR3 protein: CSASTANEQYF
CDR3 DNA: TGCAGTGCTAGTACGGCCAACGAGCAGTACTTC

V gene: TRBV28
J gene: TRBJ2-7
D gene: NA
clone size: many
CDR3 protein: CASRVESGTFSYEQYF
CDR3 DNA: TGTGCCAGCAGGGTAGAATCCGGGACATTTTCTTACGAGCAGTACTTC

V gene: TRBV12-3/TRBV12-4
J gene: TRBJ2-2
D gene: NA
clone size: many
CDR3 protein: CASSFTTGELFF
CDR3 DNA: TGTGCCAGCAGTTTCACCACCGGGGAGCTGTTTTTT